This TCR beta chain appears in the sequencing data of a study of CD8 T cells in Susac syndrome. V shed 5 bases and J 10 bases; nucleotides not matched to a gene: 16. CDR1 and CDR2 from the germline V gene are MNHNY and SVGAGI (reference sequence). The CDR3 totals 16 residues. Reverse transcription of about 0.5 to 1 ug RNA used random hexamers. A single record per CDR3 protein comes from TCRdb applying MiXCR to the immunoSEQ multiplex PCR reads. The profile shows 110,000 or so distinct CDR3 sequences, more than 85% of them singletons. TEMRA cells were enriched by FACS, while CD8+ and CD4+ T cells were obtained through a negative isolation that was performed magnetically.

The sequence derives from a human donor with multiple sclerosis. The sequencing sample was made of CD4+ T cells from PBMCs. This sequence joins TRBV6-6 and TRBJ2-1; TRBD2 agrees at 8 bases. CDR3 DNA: TGTGCCAGCAGTGCCTCCTGGGCCGGCGGGGGGAGGGAGCAGTTCTTC. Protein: CASSASWAGGGREQFF.